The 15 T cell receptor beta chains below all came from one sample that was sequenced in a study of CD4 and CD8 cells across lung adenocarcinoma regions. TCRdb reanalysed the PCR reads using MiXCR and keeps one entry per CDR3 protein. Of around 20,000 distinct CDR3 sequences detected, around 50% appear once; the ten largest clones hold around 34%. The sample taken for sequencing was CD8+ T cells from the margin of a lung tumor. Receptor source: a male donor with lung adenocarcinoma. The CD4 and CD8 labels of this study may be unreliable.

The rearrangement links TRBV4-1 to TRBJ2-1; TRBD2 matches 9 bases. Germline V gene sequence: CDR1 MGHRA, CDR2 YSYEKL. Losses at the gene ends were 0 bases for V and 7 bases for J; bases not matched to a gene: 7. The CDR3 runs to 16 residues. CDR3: CASSQDRASGVNEQFF. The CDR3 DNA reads TGCGCCAGCAGCCAAGATAGGGCTAGCGGGGTTAATGAGCAGTTCTTC.

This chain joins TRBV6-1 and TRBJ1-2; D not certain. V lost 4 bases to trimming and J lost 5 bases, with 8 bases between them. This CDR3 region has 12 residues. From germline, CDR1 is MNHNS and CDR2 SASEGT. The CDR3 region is CASSGRQYGYTF. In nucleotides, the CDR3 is TGTGCCAGCAGTGGCCGTCAATATGGCTACACCTTC.

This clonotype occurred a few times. The CDR3: CASSPRVGADYNEQFF. The CDR3 DNA follows: TGTGCCAGCAGCCCGAGAGTGGGAGCAGACTACAATGAGCAGTTCTTC. This chain connects TRBV7-9 to TRBJ2-1; TRBD2 might be the D (5 bases). V dropped 5 bases and J dropped 3 bases, with 17 bases sitting between them. The CDR3 extends over 16 amino acids. Germline CDR1 and CDR2: SEHNR and FQNEAQ (reference sequence).

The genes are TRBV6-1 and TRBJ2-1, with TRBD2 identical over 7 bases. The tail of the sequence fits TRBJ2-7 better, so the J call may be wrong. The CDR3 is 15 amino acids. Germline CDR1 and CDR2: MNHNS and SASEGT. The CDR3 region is CASRLRDYPLHEQYF. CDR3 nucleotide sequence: TGTGCCAGCAGACTACGGGACTACCCCCTTCACGAGCAGTACTTC.

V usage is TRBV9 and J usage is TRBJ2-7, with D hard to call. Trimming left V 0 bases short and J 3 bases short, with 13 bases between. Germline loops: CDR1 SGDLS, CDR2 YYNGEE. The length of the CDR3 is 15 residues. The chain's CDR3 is CASSVAPGDFYEQYF. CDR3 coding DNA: TGTGCCAGCAGCGTAGCTCCTGGTGACTTCTACGAGCAGTACTTC. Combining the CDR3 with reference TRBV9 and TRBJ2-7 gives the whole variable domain DSGVTQTPKHLITATGQRVTLRCSPRSGDLSVYWYQQSLDQGLQFLIQYYNGEERAKGNILERFSAQQFPDLHSELNLSSLELGDSALYFCASSVAPGDFYEQYFGPGTRLTVT.

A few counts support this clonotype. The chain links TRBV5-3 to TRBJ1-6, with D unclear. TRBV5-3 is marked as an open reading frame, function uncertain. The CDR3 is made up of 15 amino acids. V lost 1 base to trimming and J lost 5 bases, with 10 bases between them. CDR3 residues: CARSLCRPNNSPLHF. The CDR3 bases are TGTGCCAGAAGCTTGTGTCGGCCGAATAATTCACCCCTCCACTTT.

As DNA, the CDR3 is TGCAGTGTCCCCCATGGACTAGCGGGGTTCGGGTACGAGCAGTACTTC. Its protein is CSVPHGLAGFGYEQYF. The chain carries TRBV20-1 and TRBJ2-7; 12 bases fit TRBD2. V shed 7 bases, J shed 4 bases, and the junction held 14 bases outside the gene matches. The CDR3 loop spans 16 amino acids. In germline, CDR1 is DFQATT, CDR2 SNEGSKA (reference sequence).

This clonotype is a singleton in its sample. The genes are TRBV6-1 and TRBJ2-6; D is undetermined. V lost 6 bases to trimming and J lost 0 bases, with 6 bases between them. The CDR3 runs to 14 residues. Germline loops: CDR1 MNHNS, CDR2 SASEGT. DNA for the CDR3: TGTGCCAGCAGCCGCTTCTCTGGGGCCAACGTCCTGACTTTC. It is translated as CASSRFSGANVLTF.

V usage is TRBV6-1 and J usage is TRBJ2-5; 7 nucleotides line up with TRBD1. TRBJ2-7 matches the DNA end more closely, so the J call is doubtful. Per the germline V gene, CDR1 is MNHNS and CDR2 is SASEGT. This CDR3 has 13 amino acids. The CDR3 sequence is CASSQDRAYEQYF. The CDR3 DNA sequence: TGTGCCAGCAGTCAAGACAGGGCCTACGAGCAGTACTTC.

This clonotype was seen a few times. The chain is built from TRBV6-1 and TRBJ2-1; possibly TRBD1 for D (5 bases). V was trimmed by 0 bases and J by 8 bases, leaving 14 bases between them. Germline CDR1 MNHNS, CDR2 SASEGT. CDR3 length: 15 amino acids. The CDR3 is CASSEALGAGYEQFF. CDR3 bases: TGTGCCAGCAGTGAAGCGCTAGGGGCTGGATATGAGCAGTTCTTC.

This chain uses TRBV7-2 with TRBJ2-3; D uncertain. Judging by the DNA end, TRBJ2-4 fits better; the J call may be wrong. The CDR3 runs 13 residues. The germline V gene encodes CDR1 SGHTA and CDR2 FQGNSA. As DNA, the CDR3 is TGTGCCAGGGGGATCTGGGCCAAAGATACTCAGTACTTC. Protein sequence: CARGIWAKDTQYF.

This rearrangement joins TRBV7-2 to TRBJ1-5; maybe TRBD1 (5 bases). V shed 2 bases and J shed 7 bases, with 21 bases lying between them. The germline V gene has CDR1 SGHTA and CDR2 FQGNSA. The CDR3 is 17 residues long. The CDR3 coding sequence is TGTGCCAGCAGCTTACGCGGGGCCGTGAATCGGCGCCAGCCCCAGCATTTT. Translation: CASSLRGAVNRRQPQHF.

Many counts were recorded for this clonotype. The CDR3 coding sequence is TGTGCCAGCAGCCCCGGAGGACCCTACCAAGAGACCCAGTACTTC. Its translation: CASSPGGPYQETQYF. The rearrangement links TRBV11-3 to TRBJ2-5, with D perhaps TRBD2 (5 bases). Trimming cost V 5 bases and J 0 bases, with 13 bases left between them. The CDR3 length is 15 residues. Germline CDR1 SGHNT, CDR2 YENEEA.

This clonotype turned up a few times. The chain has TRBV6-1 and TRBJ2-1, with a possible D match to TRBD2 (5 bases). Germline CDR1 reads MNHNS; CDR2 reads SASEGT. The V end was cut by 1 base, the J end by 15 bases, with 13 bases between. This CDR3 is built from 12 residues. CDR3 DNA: TGTGCCAGCAGTGAAGGGGAGACATCCCCGTTCTTC. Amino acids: CASSEGETSPFF.

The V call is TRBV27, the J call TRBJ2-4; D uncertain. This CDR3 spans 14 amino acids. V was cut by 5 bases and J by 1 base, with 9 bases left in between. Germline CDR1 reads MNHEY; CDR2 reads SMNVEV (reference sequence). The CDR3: CASSGQAAKNIQYF. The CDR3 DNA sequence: TGTGCCAGCAGTGGTCAGGCGGCCAAAAACATTCAGTACTTC.